This T cell receptor (beta chain) appears in the sequencing data of a study of blood T cell repertoires in COVID-19. Across the whole study: Material from acute and convalescent COVID-19 was sourced from the United States, Italy and Spain. T cells, B-cell-depleted T cells, or PBMCs provided the cDNA or gDNA that served as material.

In the authors' workflow: Cell counts per sample came from amplifying reference gene primers. The assay was immunoSEQ multiplex PCR, and TCRdb's table has in-frame clones only and misses some. V and J calls and clone size are given by that table; D and trimming were obtained from the DNA. The top ten clones hold around 10% of a sample with approximately 290,000 clones, roughly 86% of them seen once. V lost 2 bases to trimming and J lost 10 bases, with 21 bases between them. The CDR3 is 16 residues long. Germline CDR1 and CDR2: SEHNR and FQNEAQ (reference sequence). Seattle's cohort entered during active infection and was followed longitudinally.

J is TRBJ2-1 and V is TRBV7-9; D possibly corresponds to TRBD1 (6 bases). Sequencing input: peripheral blood. The receptor's source is a young woman with COVID-19, enrolled during active disease. The DNA for the CDR3 is TGTGCCAGCAGCTTAAGGATATGGCCTCCAGGGGAGGAGCAGTTCTTC. It codes for CASSLRIWPPGEEQFF.